Following are 11 T cell receptor beta chains from one sample sequenced in a study of shared clonotypes between healthy human individuals (dated by TCRdb to 2020 to 2022). Libraries were constructed by the immunoSEQ multiplex PCR assay. TCRdb obtained this table from immuneACCESS and retained in-frame rearrangements with V and J assigned. These tables miss some clones; where compared with another copy, unresolved V genes account for less than half of the shortfall, and the remainder is unexplained. The sample contains some 2,100,000 clones, approximately 96% of them found a single time. The leading ten clones occupy about 0.13% of the sample. The sequenced sample consisted of naive CD4+ T cells sorted from blood. The sample's cell subset or site, from its label and the paper: CD45RA+ positively selected. Receptor source: a man younger than 30 in good health.

V usage is TRBV5-6 and J usage is TRBJ2-1; D is uncertain. Trimming removed 0 bases from V and 10 bases from J, with 14 bases in between. Germline V gene lookup returns CDR1 SGHDT and CDR2 YYEEEE. The CDR3 consists of 14 residues. Here the CDR3 reads CASSLVGSVGEQFF. In DNA form, the CDR3 reads TGTGCCAGCAGCTTGGTGGGCAGCGTGGGGGAGCAGTTCTTC. Full variable domain (outside the CDR3, taken from reference TRBV5-6 and TRBJ2-1): DAGVTQSPTHLIKTRGQQVTLRCSPKSGHDTVSWYQQALGQGPQFIFQYYEEEERQRGNFPDRFSGHQFPNYSSELNVNALLLGDSALYLCASSLVGSVGEQFFGPGTRLTVL.

The rearrangement joins TRBV5-1 to TRBJ2-5; 9 bases align to TRBD1. The CDR3 covers 16 residues. The germline CDR1 and CDR2 sequences are SGHRS and YFSETQ. V was clipped by 4 bases and J by 2 bases; unmatched bases: 9. CDR3 coding DNA: TGCGCCAGCAGCCCAACGGGACAGGGCCAGCAAGAGACCCAGTACTTC. Translation: CASSPTGQGQQETQYF.

As concerns this clone: This CDR3 is also generated by other DNA sequences in the sample. The chain has TRBV27 and TRBJ1-2; D unresolved. Germline-derived CDR1 and CDR2 are MNHEY and SMNVEV (reference sequence). The CDR3 covers 13 residues. V gave up 2 bases and J gave up 3 bases, with 7 bases separating them. The CDR3 DNA reads TGTGCCAGCAGTTTAAACGGTGACTATGGCTACACCTTC. Protein: CASSLNGDYGYTF.

The gene calls are TRBV7-9 and TRBJ2-7; 7 nucleotides line up with TRBD1. Trimming removed 7 bases from V and 3 bases from J; junction bases left unmatched: 6. Per germline, CDR1 SEHNR and CDR2 FQNEAQ (reference sequence). This CDR3 is built from 13 residues. The CDR3 DNA follows: TGTGCCAGCACCGGACAGGAAGACTACGAGCAGTACTTC. This gives the protein CASTGQEDYEQYF.

The chain carries TRBV7-9 and TRBJ1-1, with 11 bases that match TRBD1. The germline V gene has CDR1 SEHNR and CDR2 FQNEAQ (reference sequence). This CDR3 comprises 16 residues. V trimming: 6 bases; J trimming: 1 base; junction bases outside the gene matches: 7. The CDR3 DNA reads TGTGCCAGCAGTACGGACAGGGGGCCATGGAACACTGAAGCTTTCTTT. Amino acids: CASSTDRGPWNTEAFF.

This chain's CDR3 is CASSLGASGGLGETQYF. CDR3 coding DNA: TGTGCCAGCAGCTTGGGAGCTAGCGGGGGATTAGGGGAGACCCAGTACTTC. V gene TRBV5-4 combines with J gene TRBJ2-5; 10 nucleotides agree with TRBD2. Germline V CDR1 and CDR2: SGHNT, YYREEE (reference sequence). This CDR3 is built from 17 residues. V lost 0 bases to trimming and J lost 5 bases; unmatched junction nucleotides: 10.

This chain links TRBV9 with TRBJ2-3, with 11 bases aligning to TRBD2. Germline V gene data show CDR1 as SGDLS and CDR2 as YYNGEE. CDR3 length: 18 residues. The ends lost 3 bases at V and 0 bases at J; junction bases unmatched: 9. The CDR3: CASSAVAGGRGSTDTQYF. CDR3 in DNA: TGTGCCAGCAGCGCCGTAGCGGGAGGGCGTGGTAGCACAGATACGCAGTATTTT.

J is TRBJ1-5 and V is TRBV5-6, with D uncertain. There are 14 residues in the CDR3. Trimming removed 2 bases from V and 3 bases from J, with 9 bases in between. Germline V gene lookup returns CDR1 SGHDT and CDR2 YYEEEE. Here the CDR3 DNA reads TGTGCCAGCAGCTTTGGGAGACTCAATCAGCCCCAGCATTTT. Protein: CASSFGRLNQPQHF.

The V and J genes are TRBV11-2 and TRBJ2-7; D remains unclear. Between the trimmed V and J ends, which lost 1 base and 3 bases, there was a span of 10 bases. CDR3 length equals 14 residues. CDR1 and CDR2 (germline): SGHAT, FQNNGV. CDR3 sequence: CASSLVALRYEQYF. The CDR3 DNA follows: TGTGCCAGCAGCTTAGTAGCCCTCCGCTACGAGCAGTACTTC.

The chain is built from TRBV7-2 and TRBJ2-3; D unresolved. Trimming stripped 5 bases from V and 6 bases from J, with 18 bases between. This CDR3 comprises 15 residues. In germline, CDR1 is SGHTA, CDR2 FQGNSA. The CDR3 region is CASSPSTARTDTQYF. DNA of the CDR3: TGTGCCAGCAGCCCCTCAACGGCCCGAACGGATACGCAGTATTTT.

The V gene is TRBV5-4, the J gene TRBJ2-7; D is undetermined. This CDR3 is built from 14 residues. Trimming pared 0 bases from V and 0 bases from J, leaving 7 bases between. The germline V gene encodes CDR1 SGHNT and CDR2 YYREEE (reference sequence). CDR3: CASSLDSNSYEQYF. CDR3 coding DNA: TGTGCCAGCAGCTTGGACAGCAACTCCTACGAGCAGTACTTC.